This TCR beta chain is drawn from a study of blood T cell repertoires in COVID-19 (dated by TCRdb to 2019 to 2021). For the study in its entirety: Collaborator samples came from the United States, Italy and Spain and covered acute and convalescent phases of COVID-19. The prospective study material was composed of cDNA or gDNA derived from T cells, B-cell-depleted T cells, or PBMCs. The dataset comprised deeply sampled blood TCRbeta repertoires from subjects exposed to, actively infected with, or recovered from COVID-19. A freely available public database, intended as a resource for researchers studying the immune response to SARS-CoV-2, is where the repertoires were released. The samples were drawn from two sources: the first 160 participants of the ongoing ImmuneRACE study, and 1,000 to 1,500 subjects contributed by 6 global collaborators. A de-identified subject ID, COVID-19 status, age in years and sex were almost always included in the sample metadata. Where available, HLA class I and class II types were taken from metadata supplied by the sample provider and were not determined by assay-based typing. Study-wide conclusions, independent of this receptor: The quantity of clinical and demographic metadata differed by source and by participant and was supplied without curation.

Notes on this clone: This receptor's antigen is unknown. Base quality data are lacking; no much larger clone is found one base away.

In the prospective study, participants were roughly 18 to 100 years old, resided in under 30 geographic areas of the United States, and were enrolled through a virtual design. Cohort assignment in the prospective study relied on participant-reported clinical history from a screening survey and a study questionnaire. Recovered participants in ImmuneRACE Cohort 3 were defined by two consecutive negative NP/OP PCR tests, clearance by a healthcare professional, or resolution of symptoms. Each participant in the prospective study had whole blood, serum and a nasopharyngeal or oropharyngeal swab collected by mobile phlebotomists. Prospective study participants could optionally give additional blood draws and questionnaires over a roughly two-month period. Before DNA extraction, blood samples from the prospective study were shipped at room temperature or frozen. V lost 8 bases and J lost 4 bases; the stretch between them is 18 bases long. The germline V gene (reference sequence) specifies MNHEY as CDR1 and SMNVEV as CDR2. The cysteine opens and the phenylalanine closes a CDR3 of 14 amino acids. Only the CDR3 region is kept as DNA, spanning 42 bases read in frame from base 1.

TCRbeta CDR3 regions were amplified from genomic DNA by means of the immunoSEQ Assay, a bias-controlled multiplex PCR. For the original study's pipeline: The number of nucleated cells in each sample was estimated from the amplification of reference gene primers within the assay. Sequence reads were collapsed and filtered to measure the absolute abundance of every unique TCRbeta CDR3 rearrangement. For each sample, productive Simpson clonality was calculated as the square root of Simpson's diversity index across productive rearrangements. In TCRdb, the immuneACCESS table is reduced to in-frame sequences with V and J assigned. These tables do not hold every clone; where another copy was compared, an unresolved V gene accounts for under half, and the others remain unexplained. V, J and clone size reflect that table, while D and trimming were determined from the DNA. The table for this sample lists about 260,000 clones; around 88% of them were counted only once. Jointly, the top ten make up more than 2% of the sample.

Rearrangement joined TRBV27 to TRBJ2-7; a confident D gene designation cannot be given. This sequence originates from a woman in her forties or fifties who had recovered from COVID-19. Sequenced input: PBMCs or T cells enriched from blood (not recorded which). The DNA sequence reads TGTGCCAGCCGAAACATCGCTAGATCTTACGAGCAGTACTTC. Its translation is CASRNIARSYEQYF.